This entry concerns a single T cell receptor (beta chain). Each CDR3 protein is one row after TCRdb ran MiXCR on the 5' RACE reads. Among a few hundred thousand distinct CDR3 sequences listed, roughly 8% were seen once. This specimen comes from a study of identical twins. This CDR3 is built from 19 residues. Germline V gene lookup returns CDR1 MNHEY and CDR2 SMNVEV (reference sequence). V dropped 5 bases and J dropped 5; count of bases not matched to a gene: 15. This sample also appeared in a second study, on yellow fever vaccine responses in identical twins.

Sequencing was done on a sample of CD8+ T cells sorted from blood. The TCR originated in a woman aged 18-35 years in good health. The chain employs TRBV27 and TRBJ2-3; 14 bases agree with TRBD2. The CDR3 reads CASSPILETSGGAIDTQYF. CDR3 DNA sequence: TGTGCCAGCAGTCCTATCCTCGAGACTAGCGGGGGGGCGATAGATACGCAGTATTTT.